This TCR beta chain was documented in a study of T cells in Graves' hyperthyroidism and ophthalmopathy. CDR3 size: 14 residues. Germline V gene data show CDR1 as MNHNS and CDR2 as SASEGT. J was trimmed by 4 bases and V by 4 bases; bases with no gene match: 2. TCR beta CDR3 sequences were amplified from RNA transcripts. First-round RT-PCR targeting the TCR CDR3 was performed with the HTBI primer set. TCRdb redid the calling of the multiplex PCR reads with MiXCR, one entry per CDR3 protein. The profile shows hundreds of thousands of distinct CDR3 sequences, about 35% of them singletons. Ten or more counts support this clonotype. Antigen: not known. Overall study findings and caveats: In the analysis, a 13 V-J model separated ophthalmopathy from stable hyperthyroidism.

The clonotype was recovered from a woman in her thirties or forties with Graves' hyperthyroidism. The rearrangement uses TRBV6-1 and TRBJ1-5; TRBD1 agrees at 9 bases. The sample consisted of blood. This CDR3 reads CASSVDRGNQPQHF. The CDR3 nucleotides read TGTGCCAGCAGTGTTGACAGGGGGAATCAGCCCCAGCATTTT.